Listed below are T cell receptor beta chains from one sample, sequenced in a study of blood T cell repertoires in COVID-19. Method: immunoSEQ multiplex PCR; TCRdb's copy keeps in-frame clones and lacks some. In the table there are 95,000 to 150,000 clones, around 90% of which are singletons. The specimen sequenced was peripheral blood. All receptors derive from a woman aged 60-75 years with COVID-19, enrolled during active disease. Each CDR3 is given with its conserved first and last residue. Fields, in order: V gene, J gene, clone size, D gene, CDR3 protein, CDR3 DNA. D genes are given only for firm matches. Not all rows give a size; the values are once, few, many and, for expanded clones, a class.

>TRBV6-2/TRBV6-3|TRBJ1-1|NA|NA
CASSWLAGEGAAFF
TGTGCCAGCAGTTGGCTGGCCGGGGAGGGTGCAGCTTTCTTT
>TRBV6-5|TRBJ1-1|NA|NA
CASSYSIRVHTEAFF
TGTGCCAGCAGTTACTCGATCAGGGTTCACACTGAAGCTTTCTTT
>TRBV7-8|TRBJ2-7|NA|TRBD1
CASSTRTGSYEQYF
TGTGCCAGCAGCACCCGGACAGGGAGCTACGAGCAGTACTTC
>TRBV11-2|TRBJ2-7|NA|NA
CASSLWGEEQYF
TGTGCCAGCAGCTTATGGGGGGAAGAGCAGTACTTC
>TRBV6-5|TRBJ2-7|NA|NA
CASRRSQPSSYEQYF
TGTGCCAGCAGGAGGTCCCAGCCAAGCTCCTACGAGCAGTACTTC
>TRBV7-2|TRBJ2-2|NA|NA
CASSLTVYTGELFF
TGTGCCAGCAGCCTAACTGTTTACACCGGGGAGCTGTTTTTT
>TRBV6-5|TRBJ2-1|NA|TRBD2
CASSTGLAGYNEQFF
TGTGCCAGCAGTACGGGACTAGCGGGGTACAATGAGCAGTTCTTC
>TRBV4-2|TRBJ1-2|few|NA
CASSQDEDLRGYTF
TGTGCCAGCAGCCAAGATGAAGACCTGAGGGGCTACACCTTC
>TRBV9|TRBJ1-1|NA|TRBD1
CASSVDPEPSAGGWRAFF
TGTGCCAGCAGCGTAGACCCCGAACCATCGGCAGGGGGCTGGAGGGCTTTCTTT
>TRBV27|TRBJ2-4|NA|TRBD1
CASSLGQGGYIQYF
TGTGCCAGCAGTCTCGGACAGGGGGGATACATTCAGTACTTC
>TRBV5-6|TRBJ2-7|once|NA
CASSTSTGWGEQYF
TGTGCCAGCAGCACCTCGACAGGTTGGGGGGAGCAGTACTTC